Following are 26 T cell receptor beta chains from one sample sequenced in a study of blood T cell repertoires in COVID-19. Produced via immunoSEQ multiplex PCR; TCRdb's table is partial and in-frame only. Seen here are approximately 290,000 clones, around 81% observed once, and the top ten hold approximately 15%. The sequencing input was peripheral blood. Receptors were obtained from a person aged 70 to 85 with COVID-19, enrolled during active disease.

The gene calls are TRBV14 and TRBJ1-2, with a tentative D call TRBD1 (6 bases). The V gene lost 5 bases and the J gene lost 5 bases, with 15 bases spanning the gap. Germline V gene lookup returns CDR1 SGHDN and CDR2 FVKESK. This CDR3 spans 14 amino acids. CDR3 sequence reads: CASSNQDRIYGYTF. In DNA form, the CDR3 reads TGTGCCAGCAGCAATCAGGACAGAATTTATGGCTACACCTTC. The variable domain in full, with the rest retrieved from reference TRBV14 and TRBJ1-2, is EAGVTQFPSHSVIEKGQTVTLRCDPISGHDNLYWYRRVMGKEIKFLLHFVKESKQDESGMPNNRFLAERTGGTYSTLKVQPAELEDSGVYFCASSNQDRIYGYTFGSGTRLTVV.

The chain recombines TRBV19 with TRBJ1-5; TRBD1 agrees at 12 bases. V was clipped by 8 bases and J by 1 base; unmatched bases: 9. The CDR3 is 17 amino acids. CDR1 is LNHDA and CDR2 is SQIVND in the germline V gene (reference sequence). The CDR3: CASRGTGGFGSNQPQHF. The CDR3 DNA is TGTGCCAGTCGCGGGACAGGGGGCTTTGGAAGCAATCAGCCCCAGCATTTT.

The genes are TRBV6-1 and TRBJ1-4, with unresolved D. Between the trimmed V and J ends, which lost 5 bases and 7 bases, there was a span of 8 bases. CDR1 is MNHNS and CDR2 is SASEGT in the germline V gene. This CDR3 has 12 residues. The CDR3 loop is CASSQSREKLFF. CDR3 nucleotides: TGTGCCAGCAGTCAATCGCGTGAAAAACTGTTTTTT.

The chain has TRBV28 and TRBJ1-1, with D hard to call. The V gene lost 3 bases and the J gene lost 1 base, with 6 bases spanning the gap. The CDR3 spans 13 residues. Germline CDR1 reads MDHEN; CDR2 reads SYDVKM. CDR3 sequence (DNA): TGTGCCAGCAGTTTGCTCGGGAACACTGAAGCTTTCTTT. This translates into CASSLLGNTEAFF. Drawing the rest from reference TRBV28 and TRBJ1-1, the complete variable domain is DVKVTQSSRYLVKRTGEKVFLECVQDMDHENMFWYRQDPGLGLRLIYFSYDVKMKEKGDIPEGYSVSREKKERFSLILESASTNQTSMYLCASSLLGNTEAFFGQGTRLTVV.

The rearrangement joins TRBV10-3 to TRBJ1-1; 11 positions match TRBD1. The CDR3 consists of 17 residues. V gave up 2 bases and J gave up 4 bases; unmatched junction bases: 9. The germline V gene encodes CDR1 ENHRY and CDR2 SYGVKD. The CDR3 here is CAISETHSGTGGTEAFF. In nucleotides, the CDR3 is TGTGCCATCAGTGAGACACATTCCGGGACAGGGGGCACTGAAGCTTTCTTT.

The chain has TRBV7-2 and TRBJ2-7; 9 nucleotides line up with TRBD1. Germline V gene lookup returns CDR1 SGHTA and CDR2 FQGNSA. The CDR3 is 16 amino acids. The V and J ends lost 5 bases and 0 bases, in that order; junction bases with no gene match: 8. The CDR3 DNA is TGTGCCAGCAGCCGTGCGGGACAGGGCTTCTCCTACGAGCAGTACTTC. This encodes CASSRAGQGFSYEQYF. Looking up the rest from reference TRBV7-2 and TRBJ2-7 gives the full variable domain: GAGVSQSPSNKVTEKGKDVELRCDPISGHTALYWYRQSLGQGLEFLIYFQGNSAPDKSGLPSDRFSAERTGGSVSTLTIQRTQQEDSAVYLCASSRAGQGFSYEQYFGPGTRLTVT.

The rearrangement links TRBV6-5 to TRBJ1-6; D is unresolved. Trimming removed 5 bases from V and 14 bases from J, with 16 bases in between. The CDR3 runs 13 residues. The germline gives CDR1 MNHEY, CDR2 SVGAGI. The CDR3 nucleotides are TGTGCCAGCAGTCCAAACCTAGTGGGAGCCCTCCACTTT. It specifies CASSPNLVGALHF.

This sequence joins TRBV5-1 and TRBJ2-1; weak D call: TRBD1 (6 bases). Trimming took off 1 base at V and 6 bases at J, with 17 bases between the two ends. Germline CDR1 is SGHRS and CDR2 is YFSETQ. CDR3 length: 16 residues. CDR3 bases: TGCGCCAGCAGCTTGAGTGGGGGCTCAGGTATCAATGAGCAGTTCTTC. It yields the protein CASSLSGGSGINEQFF. The full variable domain, its missing parts supplied by reference TRBV5-1 and TRBJ2-1, is KAGVTQTPRYLIKTRGQQVTLSCSPISGHRSVSWYQQTPGQGLQFLFEYFSETQRNKGNFPGRFSGRQFSNSRSEMNVSTLELGDSALYLCASSLSGGSGINEQFFGPGTRLTVL.

This clone is a singleton in its sample. The chain links TRBV27 to TRBJ1-1, with D hard to call. The CDR3 sequence is 14 residues long. V was trimmed by 6 bases and J by 0 bases, leaving 11 bases between them. The V gene's germline CDR1 is MNHEY and CDR2 SMNVEV (reference sequence). The chain's CDR3 is CASRTGSMNTEAFF. CDR3 bases: TGTGCCAGCAGGACTGGAAGCATGAACACTGAAGCTTTCTTT.

The chain employs TRBV5-6 and TRBJ2-2; D possibly corresponds to TRBD2 (6 bases). Germline V CDR1 and CDR2: SGHDT, YYEEEE. Deletions cut 5 bases from V and 7 bases from J, with 15 bases between. There are 14 residues in the CDR3. The CDR3 nucleotides read TGTGCCAGCAGTACTGGAGGGCCTAGCGGGGAGCTGTTTTTT. Amino acid sequence: CASSTGGPSGELFF.

This chain uses TRBV2 with TRBJ1-6, with 11 bases aligning to TRBD1. The trim removed 6 bases at V and 6 bases at J, leaving 7 bases unmatched. This CDR3 comprises 16 residues. Germline V gene data show CDR1 as SNHLY and CDR2 as FYNNEI. The CDR3 loop is CASSGTGGPINSPLHF. The CDR3 DNA reads as TGTGCCAGCAGCGGGACAGGGGGACCCATTAATTCACCCCTCCACTTT.

The chain recombines TRBV7-9 with TRBJ2-5, with 7 bases fitting TRBD2. Per the germline V gene, CDR1 is SEHNR and CDR2 is FQNEAQ (reference sequence). The length of the CDR3 is 16 residues. Losses at the gene ends were 3 bases for V and 0 bases for J; bases not matched to a gene: 7. This CDR3 reads CASSFGREMYQETQYF. The CDR3 DNA follows: TGTGCCAGCAGCTTTGGGAGGGAAATGTACCAAGAGACCCAGTACTTC.

CDR3 coding DNA: TGTGCCAGCAGACCCCCGCGGGAACACACTGAAGCTTTCTTT. Translating it yields CASRPPREHTEAFF. The rearrangement joins TRBV2 to TRBJ1-1; D ambiguous. CDR3 length equals 14 residues. CDR1 is SNHLY and CDR2 is FYNNEI in the germline V gene. Trimming left V 6 bases short and J 3 bases short, with 14 bases between.

The chain links TRBV5-1 to TRBJ1-4, with D unclear. Germline assignment: CDR1 SGHRS and CDR2 YFSETQ. This CDR3 has 17 residues. Trimming left V 2 bases short and J 4 bases short, with 18 bases between. CDR3 residues: CASSFRRASSLNEKLFF. The CDR3 nucleotides read TGCGCCAGCAGCTTCCGGAGGGCCTCGTCACTTAATGAAAAACTGTTTTTT.

This rearrangement joins TRBV13 to TRBJ1-2; a possible D gene is TRBD1 (6 bases). V lost 6 bases and J lost 5, with 13 bases in between. Per germline, CDR1 PRHDT and CDR2 FYEKMQ (reference sequence). The CDR3 is 13 amino acids. This chain's CDR3 is CASRDGGAYGYTF. As DNA, the CDR3 is TGTGCCAGCAGGGACGGGGGGGCATATGGCTACACCTTC.

V is TRBV5-5 and J is TRBJ2-5, with 9 positions matching TRBD1. V lost 4 bases and J lost 5; bases outside the gene matches: 9. The CDR3 sequence is 15 residues long. Germline V CDR1 and CDR2: SGHKS, YYEKEE (reference sequence). This chain's CDR3 is CASSEPGQGYETQYF. DNA of the CDR3: TGTGCCAGCAGCGAACCGGGACAGGGATATGAGACCCAGTACTTC.

This chain uses TRBV2 with TRBJ2-5, with TRBD2 matching over 7 bases. The CDR3 is 14 amino acids. CDR1 and CDR2 (germline): SNHLY, FYNNEI. The junction had 12 bases not matched to a gene; V was cut back by 9 bases and J by 5 bases. The CDR3 protein is CARREGNGGETQYF. The DNA for the CDR3 is TGTGCCAGGAGGGAGGGCAACGGTGGCGAGACCCAGTACTTC. The variable domain in full, with the rest retrieved from reference TRBV2 and TRBJ2-5, is EPEVTQTPSHQVTQMGQEVILRCVPISNHLYFYWYRQILGQKVEFLVSFYNNEISEKSEIFDDQFSVERPDGSNFTLKIRSTKLEDSAMYFCARREGNGGETQYFGPGTRLLVL.

The chain recombines TRBV6-2 or TRBV6-3 with TRBJ1-1; D is unclear. This CDR3 is 11 amino acids long. Trimming took off 8 bases at V and 2 bases at J, with 6 bases between the two ends. CDR1 is MNHEY and CDR2 is SVGEGT in the germline V gene. CDR3: CASGLNTEAFF. The CDR3 region has the DNA TGTGCCAGCGGCCTAAACACTGAAGCTTTCTTT.

This clone was recorded a few times. V is TRBV4-1 and J is TRBJ1-6; weak D call: TRBD1 (6 bases). CDR1 and CDR2 (germline): MGHRA, YSYEKL. V was shortened by 1 base and J by 6 bases, with 10 bases between the two germline ends. The CDR3 consists of 15 residues. For the CDR3, the DNA is TGCGCCAGCAGCCAAGGTCAGGGGAGTAATTCACCCCTCCACTTT. Translating gives CASSQGQGSNSPLHF.

The chain employs TRBV7-9 and TRBJ1-1, with TRBD1 matching over 8 bases. CDR1 is SEHNR and CDR2 is FQNEAQ in the germline V gene (reference sequence). The CDR3 consists of 14 residues. V lost 3 bases and J lost 7; bases outside the gene matches: 7. CDR3 sequence reads: CASSFGTGLNEAFF. The CDR3 DNA sequence: TGTGCCAGCAGCTTCGGGACAGGCCTAAATGAAGCTTTCTTT.

The chain joins TRBV3-1 (or the pseudogene TRBV3-2) to TRBJ2-7, with D perhaps matching TRBD2 (5 bases). Trimming stripped 2 bases from V and 9 bases from J, with 20 bases between. The CDR3 has 15 amino acids. The germline CDR1 and CDR2 sequences are LGHDT and YNNKEL (reference sequence). For the CDR3, the DNA is TGTGCCAGCAGCCAATCGCTTATCAAAGACGCGGGGCAGTACTTC. It codes for CASSQSLIKDAGQYF.

V gene TRBV7-2 combines with J gene TRBJ1-5; D call uncertain. CDR1 and CDR2 from the germline V gene are SGHTA and FQGNSA. The CDR3 sequence is 13 residues long. Trimming removed 8 bases at V and 0 bases at J, with 8 bases between. CDR3 amino acids: CASATDSNQPQHF. CDR3 coding DNA: TGTGCCAGCGCTACAGATAGCAATCAGCCCCAGCATTTT.

The chain couples TRBV7-2 to TRBJ1-2; TRBD1 matches 7 bases. Germline lookup yields CDR1 SGHTA and CDR2 FQGNSA. With V trimmed by 5 bases and J by 4 bases, 10 bases remained unmatched. The length of the CDR3 is 15 residues. The CDR3 loop reads CASSPQGVLVYGYTF. The CDR3 nucleotides read TGTGCCAGCAGCCCGCAGGGGGTGTTGGTCTATGGCTACACCTTC. Full variable domain (remainder filled in from reference TRBV7-2 and TRBJ1-2): GAGVSQSPSNKVTEKGKDVELRCDPISGHTALYWYRQSLGQGLEFLIYFQGNSAPDKSGLPSDRFSAERTGGSVSTLTIQRTQQEDSAVYLCASSPQGVLVYGYTFGSGTRLTVV.

The V gene is TRBV12-5, the J gene TRBJ2-2; D is uncertain. The V and J ends lost 1 base and 2 bases respectively, with 2 bases between them. The CDR3 spans 13 residues. Germline CDR1 is LGHNT and CDR2 is FRNRAP. CDR3 loop: CASGLANTGELFF. In DNA, the CDR3 is TGTGCTAGTGGTTTGGCTAACACCGGGGAGCTGTTTTTT. Full variable domain (rest looked up from reference TRBV12-5 and TRBJ2-2): DARVTQTPRHKVTEMGQEVTMRCQPILGHNTVFWYRQTMMQGLELLAYFRNRAPLDDSGMPKDRFSAEMPDATLATLKIQPSEPRDSAVYFCASGLANTGELFFGEGSRLTVL.

The rearrangement joins TRBV6-4 to TRBJ2-3; D is undetermined. The germline V gene encodes CDR1 MRHNA and CDR2 SNTAGT. V was trimmed by 8 bases and J by 0 bases, leaving 9 bases between them. The CDR3 contains 13 residues. This CDR3 is CASGRSSTDTQYF. For the CDR3, the DNA is TGTGCCAGCGGCCGCAGTAGCACAGATACGCAGTATTTT.

V is TRBV11-1 and J is TRBJ2-7, with TRBD1 matching over 7 bases. Germline CDR1 and CDR2: SGHAT and FQDESV (reference sequence). This CDR3 spans 15 amino acids. The J segment lost 3 bases and the V segment lost 5 bases, leaving 10 bases of the junction unmatched. CDR3 amino acids: CASSKGGSTFYEQYF. The CDR3 DNA follows: TGTGCCAGCAGCAAAGGGGGCTCGACCTTCTACGAGCAGTACTTC.